The next 32 T cell receptor beta chains were all read from a single sample in a study of T cell changes during pregnancy in multiple sclerosis. Some clones are missing from TCRdb's copy, which holds only in-frame ones; the method was immunoSEQ multiplex PCR. The table lists tens of thousands of clones, around 94% of them singletons. The sample consisted of CD8+ T cells from peripheral blood mononuclear cells, taken after pregnancy. The receptor set was obtained from a female donor with multiple sclerosis, enrolled in a pregnancy study.

This chain uses TRBV28 with TRBJ2-4; 13 nucleotides agree with TRBD2. V gave up 4 bases and J gave up 8 bases; unmatched junction bases: 5. In germline, CDR1 is MDHEN, CDR2 SYDVKM. There are 15 residues in the CDR3. The CDR3 DNA reads as TGTGCCAGCAGTTCATACGGACTAGCGGGGGACATTCAGTACTTC. This codes for CASSSYGLAGDIQYF.

The chain employs TRBV28 and TRBJ2-7; 9 positions agree with TRBD1. Germline trimming cut 6 bases from V and 4 bases from J; bases unmatched to any gene: 7. The CDR3 totals 14 residues. CDR1 is MDHEN and CDR2 is SYDVKM in the germline V gene. In DNA, the CDR3 is TGTGCCAGCAGCTCCGGGACAGGGCTTTACGAGCAGTACTTC. Translating it yields CASSSGTGLYEQYF.

The chain joins TRBV9 to TRBJ1-2; D remains unclear. V was trimmed by 3 bases and J by 8 bases, leaving 11 bases between them. Per germline, CDR1 SGDLS and CDR2 YYNGEE. The CDR3 spans 12 residues. The CDR3 nucleotides are TGTGCCAGCAGCGGGTCACGGGTAGGCTACACCTTC. Translation: CASSGSRVGYTF.

The genes are TRBV27 and TRBJ1-1, with D possibly TRBD1 on 5 matching bases. Germline loops: CDR1 MNHEY, CDR2 SMNVEV (reference sequence). The V and J ends lost 0 bases and 5 bases respectively, with 13 bases between them. The CDR3 sequence is 15 residues long. The DNA for the CDR3 is TGTGCCAGCAGTTTATCCGCCGGGGGTGGGACTGAAGCTTTCTTT. Its translation: CASSLSAGGGTEAFF.

This chain connects TRBV5-4 to TRBJ1-2; 11 bases are a match to TRBD1. CDR1 and CDR2 (germline): SGHNT, YYREEE (reference sequence). This CDR3 contains 17 residues. Trimming at V came to 4 bases and at J to 4 bases, leaving 12 bases not matched to a gene. The CDR3 is CASSARTGGAESYGYTF. CDR3 bases: TGTGCCAGCAGCGCCCGGACAGGGGGCGCAGAATCCTATGGCTACACCTTC.

The chain combines TRBV7-3 with TRBJ2-7; TRBD2 agrees at 12 bases. The CDR3 length is 17 residues. CDR1 is SGHTA and CDR2 is FQGTGA in the germline V gene. V lost 1 base to trimming and J lost 5 bases; unmatched junction nucleotides: 9. CDR3 sequence reads: CASSLKGPGLAGDEQYF. The CDR3 DNA reads TGTGCCAGCAGCTTAAAAGGGCCGGGACTAGCGGGCGACGAGCAGTACTTC.

The CDR3 spells CASSQGQGWEAFF. DNA for the CDR3: TGCGCCAGCAGCCAAGGACAGGGATGGGAGGCTTTCTTT. This chain uses TRBV4-1 with TRBJ1-1, with 7 bases that match TRBD1. The CDR3 covers 13 residues. Germline CDR1 is MGHRA and CDR2 is YSYEKL. V lost 1 base, J lost 11 bases, and 7 bases stayed unmatched.

The chain carries TRBV9 and TRBJ2-7; 9 bases line up with TRBD2. The V gene end was trimmed by 0 bases and the J gene end by 3 bases; junction bases not matched to a gene: 4. Germline V gene lookup returns CDR1 SGDLS and CDR2 YYNGEE. The CDR3 consists of 15 residues. The chain's CDR3 is CASSVGGLANYEQYF. CDR3 coding DNA: TGTGCCAGCAGCGTAGGGGGACTAGCTAACTACGAGCAGTACTTC. The complete variable domain, with remaining parts taken from reference TRBV9 and TRBJ2-7, reads DSGVTQTPKHLITATGQRVTLRCSPRSGDLSVYWYQQSLDQGLQFLIQYYNGEERAKGNILERFSAQQFPDLHSELNLSSLELGDSALYFCASSVGGLANYEQYFGPGTRLTVT.

The V and J genes are TRBV7-9 and TRBJ2-7, with TRBD1 identical over 9 bases. This CDR3 contains 14 residues. Trimming took 3 bases from V and 6 from J; bases not matched to a gene: 6. CDR1 SEHNR and CDR2 FQNEAQ come from the germline V gene (reference sequence). CDR3 amino acids: CASSFGTGYGEQYF. The DNA of the CDR3 is TGTGCCAGCAGCTTCGGGACAGGGTACGGCGAGCAGTACTTC.

This chain links TRBV27 with TRBJ2-1; TRBD2 is a possible D gene (6 bases). In germline, CDR1 is MNHEY, CDR2 SMNVEV (reference sequence). Trimming took off 0 bases at V and 6 bases at J, with 15 bases between the two ends. CDR3 length: 16 residues. The CDR3: CASSLSRDSLTNEQFF. CDR3 DNA: TGTGCCAGCAGTTTATCCCGGGACTCTCTTACCAATGAGCAGTTCTTC.

The chain links TRBV9 to TRBJ2-1; a possible D gene is TRBD2 (6 bases). Germline V gene lookup returns CDR1 SGDLS and CDR2 YYNGEE. The CDR3 contains 13 residues. With 2 bases removed from V and 6 bases from J, the gap between germline ends came to 9 bases. CDR3 bases: TGTGCCAGCAGCGTTTCGGGAGTCAATGAGCAGTTCTTC. Encoded protein: CASSVSGVNEQFF.

This chain uses TRBV7-8 with TRBJ2-5; 8 bases fit TRBD2. Germline CDR1 and CDR2: SGHVS and FQNEAQ. Losses at the gene ends were 4 bases for V and 2 bases for J; bases not matched to a gene: 6. The CDR3 is 15 amino acids. CDR3 sequence: CASSSSSGPQETQYF. CDR3 nucleotides: TGTGCCAGCAGCTCATCTAGCGGGCCTCAAGAGACCCAGTACTTC. The whole variable domain, filled in from reference TRBV7-8 and TRBJ2-5, reads GAGVSQSPRYKVAKRGQDVALRCDPISGHVSLFWYQQALGQGPEFLTYFQNEAQLDKSGLPSDRFFAERPEGSVSTLKIQRTQQEDSAVYLCASSSSSGPQETQYFGPGTRLLVL.

This chain uses TRBV5-8 with TRBJ1-4, with a tentative D call TRBD1 (6 bases). This CDR3 contains 14 residues. Germline CDR1 SGHTS, CDR2 YDEGEE. V dropped 5 bases and J dropped 4 bases, with 12 bases sitting between them. CDR3 loop: CASRATGFNEKLFF. In DNA form, the CDR3 reads TGTGCCAGCAGGGCGACAGGCTTTAATGAAAAACTGTTTTTT.

J is TRBJ1-2 and V is TRBV10-2, with unresolved D. This CDR3 is 14 amino acids long. V was cut by 6 bases and J by 0 bases, with 11 bases left in between. Per the germline V gene, CDR1 is WSHSY and CDR2 is SAAADI. The CDR3 region is CASRPTTTNYGYTF. The CDR3 nucleotides read TGCGCCAGCAGACCGACGACAACTAACTATGGCTACACCTTC.

This clone was seen once. This rearrangement joins TRBV28 to TRBJ1-2; the D is unclear. The germline gives CDR1 MDHEN, CDR2 SYDVKM. Trimming left V 2 bases short and J 0 bases short, with 4 bases between. The CDR3 is 13 residues long. CDR3: CASSLTANYGYTF. In nucleotides, the CDR3 is TGTGCCAGCAGTTTAACAGCTAACTATGGCTACACCTTC.

The chain has TRBV10-2 and TRBJ2-1, with TRBD2 matching over 9 bases. After removal of 5 bases from V and 5 bases from J, the junction contained 4 bases not matched to a gene. Per germline, CDR1 WSHSY and CDR2 SAAADI. The CDR3 runs 14 residues. The CDR3 coding sequence is TGCGCCAGCAGTTATGTAGCGGGGGACAATGAGCAGTTCTTC. It is translated as CASSYVAGDNEQFF.

V usage is TRBV6-1 and J usage is TRBJ1-1, with TRBD1 as a possible D gene (6 bases). The CDR3 covers 17 residues. Trimming stripped 0 bases from V and 9 bases from J, with 23 bases between. Germline CDR1 and CDR2: MNHNS and SASEGT. The CDR3 here is CASSEAPIRTATSQAFF. The CDR3, as DNA: TGTGCCAGCAGTGAAGCTCCAATTCGGACAGCTACTTCACAAGCTTTCTTT.

The genes are TRBV27 and TRBJ1-2; the match to TRBD1 covers 8 bases. The germline V gene has CDR1 MNHEY and CDR2 SMNVEV (reference sequence). The junction had 8 bases not matched to a gene; V was cut back by 2 bases and J by 6 bases. This CDR3 spans 15 amino acids. As DNA, the CDR3 is TGTGCCAGCAGTTTACCCGGGACAGGTATTAATGGCTACACCTTC. It translates to CASSLPGTGINGYTF.

This clone is a singleton in its sample. The gene calls are TRBV25-1 and TRBJ2-2, with TRBD2 matching over 8 bases. There are 15 residues in the CDR3. Unmatched junction bases numbered 2, after V lost 0 bases and J lost 5 bases. The germline V gene has CDR1 MGHDK and CDR2 SYGVNS. CDR3 residues: CASSEYGTSTGELFF. In nucleotides, the CDR3 is TGTGCCAGCAGTGAATACGGGACTAGTACCGGGGAGCTGTTTTTT.

The CDR3 DNA reads as TGTGCCAGCAGTCGTTGGACTAGCGGGAGTTCGAATGAGCAGTTCTTC. This codes for CASSRWTSGSSNEQFF. This chain joins TRBV7-6 and TRBJ2-1; TRBD2 matches at 13 bases. The ends lost 6 bases at V and 7 bases at J; junction bases unmatched: 9. The CDR3 is 16 amino acids. Germline V lookup: CDR1 SGHVS, CDR2 FNYEAQ.

This sequence joins TRBV7-9 and TRBJ2-7; D may be TRBD1 (6 bases). CDR1 and CDR2 from the germline V gene are SEHNR and FQNEAQ (reference sequence). The CDR3 sequence is 13 residues long. Trimming stripped 4 bases from V and 2 bases from J, with 9 bases between. The CDR3 is CASSSGQTYEQYF. In DNA form, the CDR3 reads TGTGCCAGCAGCTCCGGACAGACCTACGAGCAGTACTTC. The variable domain in full, with the rest retrieved from reference TRBV7-9 and TRBJ2-7, is DTGVSQNPRHKITKRGQNVTFRCDPISEHNRLYWYRQTLGQGPEFLTYFQNEAQLEKSRLLSDRFSAERPKGSFSTLEIQRTEQGDSAMYLCASSSGQTYEQYFGPGTRLTVT.

V and J are TRBV28 and TRBJ2-2; D uncertain. V was clipped by 7 bases and J by 5 bases, with 8 bases between them. The CDR3 has 12 residues. Germline lookup yields CDR1 MDHEN and CDR2 SYDVKM. The CDR3, as DNA: TGTGCCAGCACCCCTTTGACCGGGGAGCTGTTTTTT. Translated: CASTPLTGELFF.

The gene calls are TRBV4-2 and TRBJ2-7, with TRBD2 matching 8 bases. The V segment lost 3 bases and the J segment 3 bases; nucleotides outside the gene matches: 1. Germline-derived CDR1 and CDR2 are LGHNA and YNFKEQ. The CDR3 contains 13 residues. CDR3 in DNA: TGTGCCAGCAGCCAGGGACTAGTCTACGAGCAGTACTTC. This sequence encodes CASSQGLVYEQYF.

The chain links TRBV28 to TRBJ2-7; 9 bases align to TRBD2. V was clipped by 6 bases and J by 5 bases; unmatched bases: 14. The CDR3 is made up of 16 amino acids. CDR1 and CDR2 (germline): MDHEN, SYDVKM. The CDR3 nucleotides read TGTGCCAGCAGCCCTTCGGCGGGAGGGGGGGGCCACGAGCAGTACTTC. Protein: CASSPSAGGGGHEQYF. The variable domain in full, completed from reference TRBV28 and TRBJ2-7, reads DVKVTQSSRYLVKRTGEKVFLECVQDMDHENMFWYRQDPGLGLRLIYFSYDVKMKEKGDIPEGYSVSREKKERFSLILESASTNQTSMYLCASSPSAGGGGHEQYFGPGTRLTVT.

The CDR3 bases are TGTGCCAGTGCGGACAGTTATAGCAATCAGCCCCAGCATTTT. This translates into CASADSYSNQPQHF. The genes are TRBV19 and TRBJ1-5; perhaps TRBD1 as D (6 bases). The ends were cut back, 8 bases at V and 0 bases at J, with 11 bases in the middle. This CDR3 contains 14 residues. Germline assignment: CDR1 LNHDA and CDR2 SQIVND (reference sequence).

CDR3 loop: CASSIGEGSRNTEAFF. As DNA, the CDR3 is TGTGCCAGTAGTATAGGGGAGGGCTCACGGAACACTGAAGCTTTCTTT. This chain uses TRBV19 with TRBJ1-1; D remains unclear. Looked up from germline, CDR1 is LNHDA and CDR2 is SQIVND (reference sequence). This CDR3 region has 16 residues. V dropped 1 base and J dropped 1 base, with 13 bases sitting between them.

In this sample, this clone turned up once. The chain recombines TRBV30 with TRBJ2-1; 8 bases align to TRBD1. V dropped 0 bases and J dropped 5; count of bases not matched to a gene: 6. The CDR3 totals 15 residues. Germline CDR1 and CDR2: GTSNPN and SVGIG (reference sequence). The CDR3 spells CAWSVGRGLDNEQFF. The CDR3 nucleotides read TGTGCCTGGAGTGTCGGCAGGGGGCTAGACAATGAGCAGTTCTTC.

The gene calls are TRBV15 and TRBJ2-3, with TRBD2 matching 15 bases. This CDR3 contains 18 residues. Germline CDR1 LNHNV, CDR2 YYDKDF (reference sequence). V gave up 0 bases and J gave up 3 bases; unmatched junction bases: 4. The CDR3 is CATSRDPGLAGGTDTQYF. The CDR3 region has the DNA TGTGCCACCAGCAGAGATCCGGGACTAGCGGGAGGAACAGATACGCAGTATTTT.

V usage is TRBV5-1 and J usage is TRBJ2-5; 14 bases are shared with TRBD2. V lost 5 bases and J lost 5; bases outside the gene matches: 11. The CDR3 loop spans 17 amino acids. CDR1 SGHRS and CDR2 YFSETQ come from the germline V gene. CDR3 DNA sequence: TGCGCCAGCAGTTCTTGGACTAGCGGGAGGACGGGGGAGACCCAGTACTTC. Its translation: CASSSWTSGRTGETQYF.

This chain uses TRBV7-8 with TRBJ2-7; D not resolved. The CDR3 has 14 residues. V was shortened by 2 bases and J by 3 bases, with 11 bases between the two germline ends. The germline gives CDR1 SGHVS, CDR2 FQNEAQ. As DNA, the CDR3 is TGTGCCAGCAGCTTAAGCCGCACGGGCTACGAGCAGTACTTC. Its protein is CASSLSRTGYEQYF.

This clone has a single count. This rearrangement joins TRBV6-1 to TRBJ2-7, with TRBD2 matching 7 bases. The CDR3 contains 15 residues. The J segment lost 1 base and the V segment lost 4 bases, leaving 7 bases of the junction unmatched. Germline V gene data show CDR1 as MNHNS and CDR2 as SASEGT. The CDR3 nucleotides are TGTGCCAGCAGTGGCCTTAGCGGGTTTTCCTACGAGCAGTACTTC. Protein: CASSGLSGFSYEQYF.

V is TRBV4-1 and J is TRBJ2-3; 7 bases match TRBD1. V lost 3 bases to trimming and J lost 0 bases; unmatched junction nucleotides: 3. This CDR3 comprises 15 residues. CDR1 MGHRA and CDR2 YSYEKL come from the germline V gene. The CDR3 region has the DNA TGCGCCAGCAGCCACCGGGACAGAAGCACAGATACGCAGTATTTT. As protein: CASSHRDRSTDTQYF.